These 15 T cell receptor beta chains share one sample of origin, sequenced in a study of shared clonotypes between healthy human individuals. Assay used: immunoSEQ multiplex PCR; TCRdb lists only in-frame clones, some missing. The sample holds roughly 1 million clones, 65% to 75% seen once. The sequencing input was memory CD4+ T cells sorted from blood. Subset defined: CD45RA-negative fraction. The receptors were sampled from a man in his late teens or twenties in good health.

The rearrangement joins TRBV28 to TRBJ1-5, with no clear D. The CDR3 length is 12 residues. Germline CDR1 MDHEN, CDR2 SYDVKM. With 4 bases removed from V and 8 bases from J, the gap between germline ends came to 9 bases. The CDR3 is CASSSSQEPQHF. CDR3 in DNA: TGTGCCAGCAGTTCTAGTCAGGAGCCCCAGCATTTT.

This clone was counted between two and nine times. The chain recombines TRBV5-1 with TRBJ1-4, with D perhaps matching TRBD1 (5 bases). The CDR3 spans 15 residues. Per germline, CDR1 SGHRS and CDR2 YFSETQ. Trimming took 4 bases from V and 10 from J, leaving 20 bases between them. The CDR3 DNA sequence: TGCGCCAGCAGCCCCCGGGACCCCCTGACCGGAAAACTGTTTTTT. It yields the protein CASSPRDPLTGKLFF.

V is TRBV19 and J is TRBJ2-3, with TRBD2 as a possible D gene (7 bases). Looked up from germline, CDR1 is LNHDA and CDR2 is SQIVND (reference sequence). CDR3 length: 16 amino acids. Trimming shortened V by 10 bases and J by 4 bases, and 24 bases separated the two germline ends. CDR3 DNA sequence: TGTGCCACTAGGGATGTTGGAGGGGGGGATTCAGATACGCAGTATTTT. Its translation: CATRDVGGGDSDTQYF.

The chain is built from TRBV4-1 and TRBJ2-5; possibly TRBD1 for D (5 bases). The V end was cut by 4 bases, the J end by 2 bases, with 8 bases between. The CDR3 totals 13 residues. The germline gives CDR1 MGHRA, CDR2 YSYEKL. CDR3 protein: CASSPTEQETQYF. For the CDR3, the DNA is TGCGCCAGCAGCCCGACAGAGCAAGAGACCCAGTACTTC.

The chain couples TRBV4-1 to TRBJ2-6; the match to TRBD2 covers 12 bases. The CDR3 loop spans 17 amino acids. Trimming removed 3 bases from V and 2 bases from J; junction bases left unmatched: 2. Germline lookup yields CDR1 MGHRA and CDR2 YSYEKL. In DNA, the CDR3 is TGCGCCAGCAGCCAGCTAGCGGGAGGGACTGGGGCCAACGTCCTGACTTTC. Amino acids: CASSQLAGGTGANVLTF.

In this sample, this clone turned up a few times. This chain uses TRBV4-3 with TRBJ1-5; maybe TRBD1 (6 bases). The CDR3 contains 14 residues. V was trimmed by 2 bases and J by 5 bases, leaving 10 bases between them. Per the germline V gene, CDR1 is LGHNA and CDR2 is YSLEER. The CDR3 region has the DNA TGCGCCAGCAGCCAAAAAGGGGGAGATCAGCCCCAGCATTTT. This sequence encodes CASSQKGGDQPQHF.

The V gene is TRBV5-4, the J gene TRBJ2-7; TRBD2 aligns across 10 bases. With 4 bases clipped from V and 5 bases from J, the junction kept 6 bases outside the gene matches. This CDR3 contains 14 residues. Germline V gives CDR1 SGHNT, CDR2 YYREEE (reference sequence). The CDR3 DNA reads as TGTGCCAGCAGCATGCAGCGGGAGGGTAACGAGCAGTACTTC. This translates into CASSMQREGNEQYF.

This clone was recorded only once. The rearrangement joins TRBV6-6 to TRBJ2-7, with D perhaps matching TRBD2 (5 bases). The germline gives CDR1 MNHNY, CDR2 SVGAGI (reference sequence). This CDR3 comprises 14 residues. V was pared by 7 bases and J by 6 bases, with 19 bases between. CDR3 DNA sequence: TGTGCCAGCACTACTCCGGGAAAGGGTGGCGAGCAGTACTTC. Translation: CASTTPGKGGEQYF.

This clone has just a few counts. The same CDR3 also results from other DNA sequences found in this sample. The chain has TRBV19 and TRBJ2-2; D possibly corresponds to TRBD1 (5 bases). The CDR3 extends over 14 amino acids. V was trimmed by 0 bases and J by 4 bases, leaving 6 bases between them. In germline, CDR1 is LNHDA, CDR2 SQIVND (reference sequence). CDR3 nucleotide sequence: TGTGCCAGTAGTATAGACAGGGCCACCGGGGAGCTGTTTTTT. Its protein product is CASSIDRATGELFF.

As to this clone: Other nucleotide sequences in the sample specify the same CDR3. The genes are TRBV19 and TRBJ2-5; 8 bases are shared with TRBD2. Losses at the gene ends were 6 bases for V and 5 bases for J; bases not matched to a gene: 8. The CDR3 extends over 14 amino acids. Germline CDR1 and CDR2: LNHDA and SQIVND (reference sequence). CDR3: CASRGGLARETQYF. CDR3 DNA: TGTGCCAGTAGAGGAGGACTAGCCCGGGAGACCCAGTACTTC.

Here the CDR3 reads CASSAQTVNTEAFF. CDR3 bases: TGTGCCAGCAGCGCACAGACAGTGAACACTGAAGCTTTCTTT. V usage is TRBV9 and J usage is TRBJ1-1; possible D gene TRBD1, 5 bases. The CDR3 has 14 residues. Germline assignment: CDR1 SGDLS and CDR2 YYNGEE. Trimming removed 3 bases at V and 0 bases at J, with 9 bases between.

The V call is TRBV11-3, the J call TRBJ2-7, with a possible D match to TRBD2 (6 bases). The V gene's germline CDR1 is SGHNT and CDR2 YENEEA. The CDR3 is 13 amino acids. The V end was cut by 2 bases, the J end by 4 bases, with 9 bases between. As DNA, the CDR3 is TGTGCCAGCAGCTTAATGCGGGGTTACGAGCAGTACTTC. It is translated as CASSLMRGYEQYF.

This clone turned up a few times. The chain has TRBV4-1 and TRBJ2-4; D may correspond to TRBD1 or TRBD2 (5 bases each). There are 16 residues in the CDR3. Looked up from germline, CDR1 is MGHRA and CDR2 is YSYEKL. Trimming took off 2 bases at V and 8 bases at J, with 19 bases between the two ends. DNA for the CDR3: TGCGCCAGCAGCCAACACGGGACGGGAACACTAGACATTCAGTACTTC. The encoded protein is CASSQHGTGTLDIQYF.

This chain connects TRBV4-1 to TRBJ1-4, with D hard to call. Germline lookup yields CDR1 MGHRA and CDR2 YSYEKL. CDR3 length equals 15 residues. The V end was cut by 0 bases, the J end by 8 bases, with 13 bases between. CDR3 coding DNA: TGCGCCAGCAGCCAAGATCCCGTAGGGAACGAAAAACTGTTTTTT. Encoded protein: CASSQDPVGNEKLFF.

This chain links TRBV30 with TRBJ1-4; D not resolved. The V gene lost 2 bases and the J gene lost 8 bases, with 12 bases spanning the gap. CDR1 is GTSNPN, CDR2 SVGIG, per germline (reference sequence). This CDR3 region has 13 residues. This chain's CDR3 is CAWSSRVWEKLFF. The CDR3 nucleotides are TGTGCCTGGAGTTCCCGGGTCTGGGAAAAACTGTTTTTT.